Listed below are T cell receptor beta chains from one sample, sequenced in a study of CD8+CD57+ T cells in acquired aplastic anemia. One entry per CDR3 protein results from TCRdb running MiXCR on the reads. The table records under 150,000 distinct CDR3 sequences, 41% of them present only once. The source material was sorted CD4+, CD8+, or CD8+CD57+ T cells (not recorded which) from PBMCs. These receptors were collected from a human donor in good health, serving as a control. CDR3s include the opening cysteine and the closing phenylalanine or tryptophan. The order of the fields is clone size, D gene, J gene, CDR3 length, V gene, CDR3 DNA, CDR3 protein. The D gene is left open where the match is weak. Clone size is not always given. Where it is, it says once, few, many or a class for expanded clones.

size: many
D: TRBD2
J: TRBJ2-4
length: 15
V: TRBV7-8
DNA: TGTGCCAGCAGCTTAGTAGCGGGTGCCAAAAACATTCAGTACTTC
CDR3: CASSLVAGAKNIQYF

size: .
D: TRBD2
J: TRBJ2-7
length: 16
V: TRBV29-1
DNA: TGCAGCGTTGAGAAGGCTAGCGGGGGCTCGTCCCACGAGCAGTACTTC
CDR3: CSVEKASGGSSHEQYF

size: .
D: .
J: TRBJ1-1
length: 10
V: TRBV29-1
DNA: TGTAGCGTCCTAGGGGTAGGTGCTTTCTTT
CDR3: CSVLGVGAFF

size: many
D: .
J: TRBJ1-5
length: 15
V: TRBV10-3
DNA: TGTGCCATCAGTGAGTCGATCGGGGCAGGACAGCCCCAGCATTTT
CDR3: CAISESIGAGQPQHF

size: many
D: .
J: TRBJ2-3
length: 13
V: TRBV19
DNA: TGTGCCAGTAGTATAGATAGGGCGGGGACGCAGTATTTT
CDR3: CASSIDRAGTQYF

size: few
D: TRBD1
J: TRBJ1-6
length: 15
V: TRBV6-1
DNA: TGTGCCAGCAGTCTTATGGGGACAGACAATTCACCCCTCCACTTT
CDR3: CASSLMGTDNSPLHF

size: .
D: TRBD1
J: TRBJ2-7
length: 14
V: TRBV14
DNA: TGTGCCAGCAGCCCACAGGGGATCATGTACGAGCAGTACTTC
CDR3: CASSPQGIMYEQYF

size: few
D: .
J: TRBJ1-1
length: 16
V: TRBV3-1
DNA: TGTGCCAGCAGCCAAGTTGCGCTAAAGGTGGGCACTAAAGCTTTCTTT
CDR3: CASSQVALKVGTKAFF

size: once
D: TRBD1
J: TRBJ1-6
length: 15
V: TRBV25-1
DNA: TGTGCCAGCAGCCTCCGGGACAGGGCGGGTTCACCCCTCCACTTT
CDR3: CASSLRDRAGSPLHF

size: many
D: .
J: TRBJ1-5
length: 13
V: TRBV2
DNA: TGTGCCAGCAGTGAAGGGGGGGATCAGCCCCAGCATTTT
CDR3: CASSEGGDQPQHF

size: .
D: .
J: TRBJ1-5
length: 14
V: TRBV10-3
DNA: TGTGCCAGCAGTCTCTCAGGAGGCAATCAGCCCCAGCATTTT
CDR3: CASSLSGGNQPQHF

size: .
D: .
J: TRBJ2-7
length: 13
V: TRBV7-2
DNA: TGTGCCAGCAGCCCCAGGACAAAGGGAAGGCAGTACTTC
CDR3: CASSPRTKGRQYF

size: .
D: .
J: TRBJ2-7
length: 12
V: TRBV29-1
DNA: TGCAGCGTCGCGAACGAGGGCTACGAGCAGTACTTC
CDR3: CSVANEGYEQYF

size: .
D: .
J: TRBJ1-2
length: 17
V: TRBV9
DNA: TGTGCCAGCAGCGTAGGGGTCGGGGGAACACTCAACTATGGCTACACCTTC
CDR3: CASSVGVGGTLNYGYTF

size: .
D: .
J: TRBJ2-7
length: 12
V: TRBV2
DNA: TGTGCCTGGCGGAGGGGTTTGGGCGAGCAGTACTTC
CDR3: CAWRRGLGEQYF

size: .
D: .
J: TRBJ1-3
length: 12
V: TRBV29-1
DNA: TGCAGCGTCCCGACAACTGGAAACACCATATATTTT
CDR3: CSVPTTGNTIYF

size: .
D: .
J: TRBJ2-7
length: 12
V: TRBV11-2
DNA: TGTGCCAGCAGCCAATCCGTCTACGAGCAGTACTTC
CDR3: CASSQSVYEQYF

size: many
D: .
J: TRBJ1-5
length: 17
V: TRBV15
DNA: TGTGCCACCAGCAGAGAAATTGCCAGCCCTTTCAATCAGCCCCAGCATTTT
CDR3: CATSREIASPFNQPQHF

size: many
D: TRBD2
J: TRBJ2-7
length: 16
V: TRBV6-5
DNA: TGTGCCAGCAGTTACTCCGGCGGGGGGCGTCCCTACGAGCAGTACTTC
CDR3: CASSYSGGGRPYEQYF

size: few
D: TRBD1
J: TRBJ1-6
length: 13
V: TRBV2
DNA: TGTGCCAGCAGGCCGGGACAGGGTTCACCCCTCCACTTT
CDR3: CASRPGQGSPLHF

size: .
D: .
J: TRBJ1-1
length: 15
V: TRBV10-3
DNA: TGTGCCATCAGTGGTTGGGGGGTACGGAACACTGAAGCTTTCTTT
CDR3: CAISGWGVRNTEAFF

size: .
D: .
J: TRBJ2-7
length: 17
V: TRBV4-1
DNA: TGCGCCAGCAGCCAAGAAGGGGGGGGAGGGCTAGGCTACGAGCAGTACTTC
CDR3: CASSQEGGGGLGYEQYF

size: .
D: TRBD1
J: TRBJ2-7
length: 15
V: TRBV4-2
DNA: TGTGCCAGCAGCCAGTCGACAGGGAAATGGAGCGAGCAGTACTTC
CDR3: CASSQSTGKWSEQYF

size: .
D: TRBD2
J: TRBJ2-7
length: 13
V: TRBV24-1
DNA: TGTGCCACCAGTCTAACCGGGAGGTACGAGCAGTACTTC
CDR3: CATSLTGRYEQYF

size: .
D: TRBD1
J: TRBJ2-5
length: 15
V: TRBV7-3
DNA: TGTGCCAGCAGCTCGGGGACAGGGGGCGAAGAGACCCAGTACTTC
CDR3: CASSSGTGGEETQYF

size: many
D: .
J: TRBJ1-2
length: 13
V: TRBV12-3/TRBV12-4
DNA: TGTGCCAGCAGTTTTTTACAGGATTCTGGCTACACCTTC
CDR3: CASSFLQDSGYTF

size: .
D: .
J: TRBJ2-3
length: 15
V: TRBV4-2
DNA: TGTGCCAGCAGCCTCGGACGGGGAAGGGGAGATACGCAGTATTTT
CDR3: CASSLGRGRGDTQYF

size: many
D: .
J: TRBJ2-2
length: 17
V: TRBV9
DNA: TGTGCCAGCAGCGTTTCAGGACACCCTGCGAACACCGGGGAGCTGTTTTTT
CDR3: CASSVSGHPANTGELFF

size: .
D: TRBD1
J: TRBJ1-5
length: 13
V: TRBV27
DNA: TGTGCCAGCAGCCCCCGGACAGGGAAGGCCCAGCATTTT
CDR3: CASSPRTGKAQHF

size: many
D: TRBD1
J: TRBJ1-2
length: 14
V: TRBV20-1
DNA: TGCAGTGCTGCCGGGACAGGGTTAGACTATGGCTACACCTTC
CDR3: CSAAGTGLDYGYTF

size: few
D: .
J: TRBJ1-1
length: 13
V: TRBV28
DNA: TGTGCCAGCAGTTTCCCTGGGAACACTGAAGCTTTCTTT
CDR3: CASSFPGNTEAFF

size: many
D: .
J: TRBJ2-1
length: 12
V: TRBV7-6
DNA: TGTGCCAGCAGCTTCCCCCCCGATGAGCAGTTCTTC
CDR3: CASSFPPDEQFF

size: .
D: .
J: TRBJ2-7
length: 13
V: TRBV19
DNA: TGTGCCAGTACCTCGGGGTTAGCGAGGGAGCAGTACTTC
CDR3: CASTSGLAREQYF

size: .
D: .
J: TRBJ2-5
length: 14
V: TRBV15
DNA: TGTGCCACCAGCAGAGCTAGTCAGCAAGAGACCCAGTACTTC
CDR3: CATSRASQQETQYF

size: many
D: .
J: TRBJ2-3
length: 12
V: TRBV6-1
DNA: TGTGCCAGCAGTGAGGTTGGAGATACGCAGTATTTT
CDR3: CASSEVGDTQYF

size: many
D: .
J: TRBJ2-1
length: 12
V: TRBV6-1
DNA: TGTGCCAGCGCGGTTCAGGGCAATGAGCAGTTCTTC
CDR3: CASAVQGNEQFF

size: .
D: .
J: TRBJ1-2
length: 14
V: TRBV10-3
DNA: TGTGCCACCAGTCCAGGGGTATCGGGGTATGGCTACACCTTC
CDR3: CATSPGVSGYGYTF

size: many
D: .
J: TRBJ2-7
length: 14
V: TRBV19
DNA: TGTGCCAGTAGTTTACGAGGACAGACGGGGGAGCAGTACTTC
CDR3: CASSLRGQTGEQYF

size: many
D: TRBD1
J: TRBJ2-1
length: 16
V: TRBV10-3
DNA: TGTGCCATCCTCGAGACAGGGGACAGGGCCCGGCATGGGCAGTTCTTC
CDR3: CAILETGDRARHGQFF

size: many
D: TRBD2
J: TRBJ2-2
length: 17
V: TRBV7-9
DNA: TGTGCCAGCAGCGCCTCCCGGACTAGCTCTAACACCGGGGAGCTGTTTTTT
CDR3: CASSASRTSSNTGELFF

size: .
D: .
J: TRBJ1-5
length: 15
V: TRBV20-1
DNA: TGCAGTGCTAGAGTTGCTCAGGGGAGGGATCAGCCCCAGCATTTT
CDR3: CSARVAQGRDQPQHF

size: .
D: TRBD2
J: TRBJ2-3
length: 14
V: TRBV10-3
DNA: TGTGCCATCAGTGATCAGCGGGAGACAGATACGCAGTATTTT
CDR3: CAISDQRETDTQYF

size: .
D: .
J: TRBJ1-4
length: 15
V: TRBV11-1
DNA: TGTGCCAGCAGCACCTACACGGCAACTAATGAAAAACTGTTTTTT
CDR3: CASSTYTATNEKLFF